Presented here are 10 T cell receptor beta chains from one specimen sequenced in a study of blood T cell repertoires in COVID-19. Only in-frame clones appear in the TCRdb table, and some are missing; sequencing was by immunoSEQ multiplex PCR. Of around 30,000 clones in the sample, 80% were seen once. Sequencing input: peripheral blood. The receptors shown here come from a woman aged 70-85 years with acute or convalescent COVID-19.

This chain links TRBV10-3 with TRBJ2-5; 8 nucleotides match TRBD2. Trimming took 2 bases from V and 5 from J; bases not matched to a gene: 10. The CDR3 has 16 residues. CDR1 ENHRY and CDR2 SYGVKD come from the germline V gene. The CDR3 loop is CAISETSAGVRETQYF. CDR3 in DNA: TGTGCCATCAGTGAGACTTCAGCGGGAGTCCGGGAGACCCAGTACTTC.

This clone was seen once. V and J are TRBV7-3 and TRBJ2-6, with 7 bases aligning to TRBD2. CDR1 and CDR2 from the germline V gene are SGHTA and FQGTGA. This CDR3 comprises 16 residues. J lost 1 base, V lost 0 bases, and 0 bases had no gene match. The CDR3 DNA sequence: TGTGCCAGCAGCTTAACGGGAGGGTCTGGGGCCAACGTCCTGACTTTC. Residues: CASSLTGGSGANVLTF.

The chain recombines TRBV18 with TRBJ2-1, with 8 bases lining up with TRBD1. J was trimmed by 6 bases and V by 0 bases; bases with no gene match: 16. CDR3 length: 19 amino acids. The germline gives CDR1 KGHSH, CDR2 LQKENI. The CDR3 loop reads CASSPPYPGGLKPGNEQFF. As DNA, the CDR3 is TGTGCCAGCTCACCACCGTATCCAGGGGGCTTAAAACCGGGCAATGAGCAGTTCTTC. Together with reference TRBV18 and TRBJ2-1, the CDR3 gives the full variable domain: NAGVMQNPRHLVRRRGQEARLRCSPMKGHSHVYWYRQLPEEGLKFMVYLQKENIIDESGMPKERFSAEFPKEGPSILRIQQVVRGDSAAYFCASSPPYPGGLKPGNEQFFGPGTRLTVL.

The J gene is TRBJ1-1, the V gene TRBV12-3 or TRBV12-4; D is possibly TRBD1 (5 bases). Trimming removed 5 bases from V and 6 bases from J, with 10 bases in between. The CDR3 length is 12 residues. CDR3 region: CASSPGHPEAFF. DNA for the CDR3: TGTGCCAGCAGTCCCGGACATCCTGAAGCTTTCTTT.

V is TRBV27 and J is TRBJ1-1; maybe TRBD1 (5 bases). Trimming stripped 3 bases from V and 4 bases from J, with 12 bases between. Germline V gives CDR1 MNHEY, CDR2 SMNVEV (reference sequence). The length of the CDR3 is 14 residues. CDR3 loop: CASSFGGLGTEAFF. In nucleotides, the CDR3 is TGTGCCAGCAGTTTCGGGGGTTTGGGCACTGAAGCTTTCTTT.

This clone was seen only a few times. The chain has TRBV10-3 and TRBJ2-1; the match to TRBD2 covers 8 bases. J lost 0 bases, V lost 1 base, and 5 bases had no gene match. Germline CDR1 ENHRY, CDR2 SYGVKD. The CDR3 runs to 17 residues. In nucleotides, the CDR3 is TGTGCCATCAGTGAGTTCAGCGGGAGTACCTCCTACAATGAGCAGTTCTTC. Its protein product is CAISEFSGSTSYNEQFF.

This chain joins TRBV28 and TRBJ1-1; 9 bases fit TRBD1. V dropped 6 bases and J dropped 5; count of bases not matched to a gene: 13. This CDR3 spans 16 amino acids. CDR1 is MDHEN and CDR2 is SYDVKM in the germline V gene. Here the CDR3 DNA reads TGTGCCAGCAGATCCATACAACAGGGGGCAAGGACTGAAGCTTTCTTT. It encodes CASRSIQQGARTEAFF.

By sample fraction, this clone is medium-sized. This chain joins TRBV6-4 and TRBJ2-2; 9 bases are shared with TRBD1. The CDR3 has 16 residues. The germline CDR1 and CDR2 sequences are MRHNA and SNTAGT. Trimming at V came to 0 bases and at J to 3 bases, leaving 2 bases not matched to a gene. As DNA, the CDR3 is TGTGCCAGCAGTGACTCTACAGGGGGCGACACCGGGGAGCTGTTTTTT. Encoded protein: CASSDSTGGDTGELFF.

V usage is TRBV6-5 and J usage is TRBJ1-4, with TRBD1 matching over 9 bases. The V segment lost 10 bases and the J segment 7 bases; nucleotides outside the gene matches: 7. Germline V lookup: CDR1 MNHEY, CDR2 SVGAGI. This CDR3 is built from 13 residues. As DNA, the CDR3 is TGTGCCACCCACAGGGGGCAGGGTGAAAAACTGTTTTTT. Translated: CATHRGQGEKLFF.

The rearrangement uses TRBV7-3 and TRBJ2-5; 9 bases map to TRBD1. Germline values: CDR1 SGHTA, CDR2 FQGTGA. The CDR3 has 15 amino acids. V lost 1 base to trimming and J lost 5 bases; unmatched junction nucleotides: 5. The CDR3 bases are TGTGCCAGCAGCTTAAGGGGACAGGGCCGGGAGACCCAGTACTTC. Protein sequence: CASSLRGQGRETQYF.